This TCR beta chain comes out of a study of identical twins. Trimming took 5 bases from V and 7 from J; bases not matched to a gene: 13. In germline, CDR1 is SGHTA, CDR2 FQGNSA. This CDR3 spans 16 amino acids. Broader study findings: For zero-insertion analyses, partial confounding could come from invariant MAIT and iNKT cells.

Only healthy Caucasians were included as donors. Using its own MiXCR run on the 5' RACE reads, TCRdb lists one record per CDR3 protein. The table includes around 1.7 million distinct CDR3 sequences, less than 35% detected once. With regard to this clonotype: The antigen remains undetermined.

Sequenced: cord blood. The TCR sequence derives from a newborn girl in good health. This chain uses TRBV7-2 with TRBJ1-5, with 8 bases that match TRBD1. The CDR3 DNA reads as TGTGCCAGCAGCGTAAGACAGGGGAGACTTTTACAGCCCCAGCATTTT. Its translation is CASSVRQGRLLQPQHF.